This T cell receptor beta chain was observed in a study of shared clonotypes between healthy human individuals. TCRdb's table, derived via immunoSEQ multiplex PCR, lists solely in-frame clones and lacks some. The sample lists some 2,000,000 clones; roughly 95% were seen once. On this clone itself: Its target is not known.

Germline V CDR1 and CDR2: MNHEY, SMNVEV (reference sequence). This CDR3 has 16 residues. V lost 7 bases and J 3 bases, leaving 20 bases between the germline ends. Study-level points and caveats: It was the non-shared clonotypes that had lower generation probabilities than clonotypes shared by all four donors. Generally, naive subsets (rather than memory subsets) showed larger estimated richness.

The naive CD8 fraction comprised CD45RO-negative cells positively selected for CCR7 and excluded terminally differentiated effector memory CD45RA+ cells. All participating donors were Caucasian adults from Nashville, Tennessee. The source of this sequence is a man aged 18 to 29 in good health. This sequence joins TRBV27 and TRBJ2-3; tentatively, D is TRBD2 (7 bases). The specimen was naive CD8+ T cells sorted from blood. The CDR3 nucleotides read TGTGCCAGCATCAAAGGGGGGGGACTTGGGACAGATACGCAGTATTTT. Translated, it gives CASIKGGGLGTDTQYF.